This T cell receptor beta chain came from a study of T cell repertoires in aging, cancer and after chemotherapy. TCR beta rearrangements were amplified from peripheral blood genomic DNA. Study observations and caveats: Untreated cancer patients had significantly lower blood TCR diversity than age-matched healthy donors. In cancer patients, declining TCR diversity with age involved lost richness and lost evenness. Across the chemotherapy interval, each cancer cohort showed higher median generation probability, suggesting thymic rebound.

In regard to this clonotype: Its antigen is not identified.

The CDR3 is 14 residues long. Trimming shortened V by 3 bases and J by 1 base, and 7 bases separated the two germline ends. Multiplex touch-down PCR with TRB-A/B primers amplified rearranged V-D-J TRB sequences. TCRdb re-called the multiplex PCR reads with MiXCR, one entry per CDR3 protein. The profile shows about 6,200 distinct CDR3 sequences, approximately 31% of them singletons. The V gene is TRBV12-3 or TRBV12-4, the J gene TRBJ1-5; D might be TRBD1 (5 bases). Sequenced input: blood. The TCR originated in a human donor with a blood cancer. The CDR3 loop reads CASSLGTSNQPQHF. In nucleotides, the CDR3 is TGTGCCAGCAGTTTGGGGACCAGCAATCAGCCCCAGCATTTT.